This record looks at one T cell receptor beta chain sequence and its context. The entry originates in a study of technical replicates of blood from a few donors. Assay: immunoSEQ multiplex PCR; the TCRdb copy retains only in-frame clones and omits some. Among under 85,000 clones, around 94% were seen once, and the ten largest hold 0.35% to 0.45%. V lost 0 bases to trimming and J lost 4 bases, with 19 bases between them. The CDR3 loop spans 17 amino acids. Looked up from germline, CDR1 is LGHNA and CDR2 is YSLEER. This sequence joins TRBV4-3 and TRBJ2-7, with TRBD1 as a possible D gene (6 bases). The TCR was taken from a human donor in good health. The sample was T cells isolated from PBMCs. The CDR3: CASSQDALRGIGYEQYF. CDR3 sequence (DNA): TGCGCCAGCAGCCAAGATGCCCTCAGGGGAATTGGATACGAGCAGTACTTC.